The 29 T cell receptor beta chains reported below all come from one sample, sequenced in a study of CXCR3-negative and CXCR3-positive naive CD8 T cells. Study-level findings and limits: Hydrophobicity was higher for TRB CDR3s found in CXCR3-positive naive cells than in CXCR3-negative naive cells.

Which antigens these TCRs recognize remains unknown. The study made its TRB cDNA libraries by 5' RACE, adding UMI labels. With the 5' RACE reads reprocessed, TCRdb shows one record per CDR3 protein and no DNA. This table lists some 150,000 distinct CDR3 sequences. Sequencing used naive CXCR3+ CD8+ T cells from blood. Regarding subset: CD45RO-CCR7+CD27+CD95- naive CD8+ T cells expressing CXCR3 (TNR3+). The receptors derive from a human donor in good health. Some clones in this sample may be carry-over from other donors' samples.

V and J are TRBV12-3 or TRBV12-4 and TRBJ2-1; the TCRdb D gene call, TRBD1, has no DNA to confirm it. The CDR3 spans 13 residues. The CDR3: CASSRGQSNEQFF.

This rearrangement joins TRBV13 to TRBJ1-2. This CDR3 has 14 amino acids. Germline V gene sequence: CDR1 PRHDT, CDR2 FYEKMQ (reference sequence). CDR3 sequence: CATTLRGYNYGYTF.

V usage is TRBV28 and J usage is TRBJ1-6. The CDR3 has 12 residues. CDR1 is MDHEN, CDR2 SYDVKM, per germline. CDR3 sequence: CASRGNNSPLHF.

This sequence joins TRBV7-2 and TRBJ1-1. The CDR3 runs 14 residues. Germline lookup yields CDR1 SGHTA and CDR2 FQGNSA. The CDR3 loop is CASSSWGLNTEAFF.

The J gene is TRBJ1-1, the V gene TRBV27. The CDR3 is 16 residues long. Germline CDR1 reads MNHEY; CDR2 reads SMNVEV (reference sequence). CDR3: CASRGRHPSPDTEAFF.

This chain joins TRBV12-3 or TRBV12-4 and TRBJ2-1; TCRdb picks TRBD2, but there is no DNA to check that call. This CDR3 spans 15 amino acids. CDR3 in amino acids: CASSFRLAVLNEQFF.

The V and J genes are TRBV7-2 and TRBJ2-1; TCRdb's assignment of TRBD1 cannot be checked, as there is no DNA. Germline V gives CDR1 SGHTA, CDR2 FQGNSA. The CDR3 contains 13 residues. The CDR3: CASSQGDYNEQFF. The variable domain in full, completed from reference TRBV7-2 and TRBJ2-1, reads GAGVSQSPSNKVTEKGKDVELRCDPISGHTALYWYRQSLGQGLEFLIYFQGNSAPDKSGLPSDRFSAERTGGSVSTLTIQRTQQEDSAVYLCASSQGDYNEQFFGPGTRLTVL.

The rearrangement uses TRBV29-1 and TRBJ2-7; TCRdb reports TRBD1, a call that lacks DNA to check it against. The CDR3 loop spans 12 amino acids. Germline lookup yields CDR1 SQVTM and CDR2 ANQGSEA. The CDR3 loop reads CSALTGANEQYF.

The CDR3 is CSVEDGSMRKLFF. The rearrangement uses TRBV29-1 and TRBJ1-4. This CDR3 region has 13 residues. Germline V gene lookup returns CDR1 SQVTM and CDR2 ANQGSEA.

This chain joins TRBV28 and TRBJ2-7; there is no DNA to check the TCRdb D call of TRBD1. This CDR3 has 16 amino acids. From germline, CDR1 is MDHEN and CDR2 SYDVKM. CDR3 loop: CASSLRQGVPLDEQYF. Complete variable domain (other parts from reference TRBV28 and TRBJ2-7): DVKVTQSSRYLVKRTGEKVFLECVQDMDHENMFWYRQDPGLGLRLIYFSYDVKMKEKGDIPEGYSVSREKKERFSLILESASTNQTSMYLCASSLRQGVPLDEQYFGPGTRLTVT.

The chain employs TRBV27 and TRBJ2-7; TCRdb indicates TRBD1, and absent DNA this call remains unverified. Per the germline V gene, CDR1 is MNHEY and CDR2 is SMNVEV (reference sequence). This CDR3 contains 13 residues. The CDR3 protein is CASSVTGSYEQYF.

The gene calls are TRBV5-1 and TRBJ2-1; TCRdb returns TRBD2, unconfirmable since there is no DNA. Germline V gene sequence: CDR1 SGHRS, CDR2 YFSETQ. The CDR3 length is 15 residues. The CDR3 region is CASSLDRGGYNEQFF.

The chain uses TRBV7-9 and TRBJ1-4; the TRBD1 assignment by TCRdb is unverifiable without DNA. The CDR3 is made up of 15 amino acids. From germline, CDR1 is SEHNR and CDR2 FQNEAQ (reference sequence). The CDR3: CASSSPGQINEKLFF.

V and J are TRBV15 and TRBJ2-5; checking the TCRdb D call of TRBD1 is not possible without DNA. The germline gives CDR1 LNHNV, CDR2 YYDKDF (reference sequence). There are 16 residues in the CDR3. The CDR3 is CATRLTGGPGKETQYF.

The rearrangement uses TRBV10-3 and TRBJ1-5; the TCRdb D gene call, TRBD1, has no DNA to confirm it. Germline V gene lookup returns CDR1 ENHRY and CDR2 SYGVKD. The CDR3 spans 16 residues. This CDR3 is CAISDPVGENHQPQHF.

The chain is built from TRBV6-6 and TRBJ2-7; without DNA, the TCRdb call of TRBD1 cannot be checked. Germline CDR1 reads MNHNY; CDR2 reads SVGAGI (reference sequence). The CDR3 runs to 11 residues. The CDR3: CASSYQDSEYF.

The V gene is TRBV7-8, the J gene TRBJ2-7; TCRdb proposes TRBD1, but this gene call is untestable without DNA. Germline V CDR1 and CDR2: SGHVS, FQNEAQ. CDR3 length: 13 residues. The CDR3 here is CASSLWYRDEQYF.

CDR3 sequence reads: CASSYSTAGRAGELFF. The chain carries TRBV6-5 and TRBJ2-2; as DNA is missing, the TRBD1 call by TCRdb cannot be tested. The germline gives CDR1 MNHEY, CDR2 SVGAGI. This CDR3 has 16 amino acids.

The chain links TRBV28 to TRBJ2-7. The germline gives CDR1 MDHEN, CDR2 SYDVKM. The CDR3 has 12 residues. The CDR3 sequence: CASRPSSYEQYF.

The rearrangement links TRBV6-2 or TRBV6-3 to TRBJ2-7; TCRdb lists TRBD2, though no DNA is available to test this call. CDR1 is MNHEY and CDR2 is SVGEGT in the germline V gene. The CDR3 has 16 amino acids. The CDR3 is CASSSKLAGNSYEQYF.

The chain recombines TRBV4-1 with TRBJ2-7. Germline V CDR1 and CDR2: MGHRA, YSYEKL. This CDR3 spans 13 amino acids. CDR3 protein: CASSDLMRYEQYF.

The chain carries TRBV29-1 and TRBJ1-2; TCRdb's D gene call, TRBD1, goes unchecked for lack of DNA. Germline V CDR1 and CDR2: SQVTM, ANQGSEA. The CDR3 contains 13 residues. The CDR3 reads CSDLPGALGGYTF.

The chain combines TRBV7-3 with TRBJ2-1; the D gene TCRdb calls, TRBD2, cannot be checked with no DNA. The CDR3 has 17 amino acids. Germline lookup yields CDR1 SGHTA and CDR2 FQGTGA. CDR3 loop: CARSPLAGTSSYNEQFF.

CDR3 amino acids: CASSLGGPGNTIYF. The chain is built from TRBV13 and TRBJ1-3. The germline V gene encodes CDR1 PRHDT and CDR2 FYEKMQ (reference sequence). The CDR3 is 14 amino acids.

The chain carries TRBV6-2 or TRBV6-3 and TRBJ1-2. CDR1 is MNHEY and CDR2 is SVGEGT in the germline V gene. The CDR3 loop spans 15 amino acids. The CDR3 sequence is CASSYSPEASYGYTF.

The chain has TRBV20-1 and TRBJ1-6; TCRdb names TRBD1, which stays unverified in the absence of DNA. Germline lookup yields CDR1 DFQATT and CDR2 SNEGSKA (reference sequence). The CDR3 runs 14 residues. The CDR3 spells CSALDGADNSPLHF.

V is TRBV29-1 and J is TRBJ2-7; no DNA is available, so the TRBD1 call from TCRdb remains unchecked. Germline V gene sequence: CDR1 SQVTM, CDR2 ANQGSEA. The CDR3 covers 14 residues. The CDR3 loop is CSVEGGDRRYEQYF.

This chain links TRBV27 with TRBJ1-1. Germline CDR1 reads MNHEY; CDR2 reads SMNVEV (reference sequence). The length of the CDR3 is 13 residues. The CDR3 protein is CASSLNVGTEAFF.

This rearrangement joins TRBV6-5 to TRBJ1-5; TCRdb reports TRBD1, a call that lacks DNA to check it against. The germline V gene has CDR1 MNHEY and CDR2 SVGAGI. The CDR3 runs 14 residues. The chain's CDR3 is CASSPDRANQPQHF.